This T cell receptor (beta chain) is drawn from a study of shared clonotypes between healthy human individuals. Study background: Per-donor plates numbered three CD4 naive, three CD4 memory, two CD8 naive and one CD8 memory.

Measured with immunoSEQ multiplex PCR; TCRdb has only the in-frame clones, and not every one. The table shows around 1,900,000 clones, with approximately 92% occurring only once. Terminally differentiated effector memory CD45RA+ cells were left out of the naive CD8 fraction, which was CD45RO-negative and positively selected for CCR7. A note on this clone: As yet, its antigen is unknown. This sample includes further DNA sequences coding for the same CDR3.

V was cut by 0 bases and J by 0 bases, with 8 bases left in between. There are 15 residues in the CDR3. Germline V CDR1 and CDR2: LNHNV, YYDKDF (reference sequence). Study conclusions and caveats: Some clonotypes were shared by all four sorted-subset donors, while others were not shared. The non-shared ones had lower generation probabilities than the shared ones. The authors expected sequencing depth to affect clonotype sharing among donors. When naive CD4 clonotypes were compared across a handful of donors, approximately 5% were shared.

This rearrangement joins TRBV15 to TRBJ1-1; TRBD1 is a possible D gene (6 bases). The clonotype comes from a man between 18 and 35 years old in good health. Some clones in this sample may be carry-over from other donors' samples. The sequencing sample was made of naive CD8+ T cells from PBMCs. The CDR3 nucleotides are TGTGCCACCAGCAGAGACAGGGGAATGAACACTGAAGCTTTCTTT. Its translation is CATSRDRGMNTEAFF.